This T cell receptor (beta chain) was profiled in a study of shared clonotypes between healthy human individuals. Study information: Every donor yielded three CD4 naive, three CD4 memory, two CD8 naive and one CD8 memory plate.

Of note for this clone: Its target is unknown.

Clones were read by immunoSEQ multiplex PCR, and TCRdb kept only the in-frame ones, dropping some. The sample consists of roughly 810,000 clones, 96% of them appearing once. The CDR3 extends over 14 amino acids. Trimming pared 5 bases from V and 4 bases from J, leaving 11 bases between. CDR1 and CDR2 from the germline V gene are SEHNR and FQNEAQ (reference sequence). The naive CD8 population came from CD45RO-negative cells selected for CCR7, without terminally differentiated effector memory CD45RA+ cells. Only Caucasian adults living in Nashville, Tennessee made up the donor group. Findings and caveats of the study: With a handful of donors compared, roughly 5% of naive CD4 clonotypes were shared. Memory subsets generally showed smaller estimated richness than naive subsets did.

The source material was naive CD8+ T cells sorted from blood. The chain carries TRBV7-9 and TRBJ2-2; tentative D call: TRBD1 (5 bases). The source of this sequence is a man younger than 40 in good health. The DNA of the CDR3 is TGTGCCAGCAGCGGGCAGGGTGCCACCGGGGAGCTGTTTTTT. Translated, it gives CASSGQGATGELFF.